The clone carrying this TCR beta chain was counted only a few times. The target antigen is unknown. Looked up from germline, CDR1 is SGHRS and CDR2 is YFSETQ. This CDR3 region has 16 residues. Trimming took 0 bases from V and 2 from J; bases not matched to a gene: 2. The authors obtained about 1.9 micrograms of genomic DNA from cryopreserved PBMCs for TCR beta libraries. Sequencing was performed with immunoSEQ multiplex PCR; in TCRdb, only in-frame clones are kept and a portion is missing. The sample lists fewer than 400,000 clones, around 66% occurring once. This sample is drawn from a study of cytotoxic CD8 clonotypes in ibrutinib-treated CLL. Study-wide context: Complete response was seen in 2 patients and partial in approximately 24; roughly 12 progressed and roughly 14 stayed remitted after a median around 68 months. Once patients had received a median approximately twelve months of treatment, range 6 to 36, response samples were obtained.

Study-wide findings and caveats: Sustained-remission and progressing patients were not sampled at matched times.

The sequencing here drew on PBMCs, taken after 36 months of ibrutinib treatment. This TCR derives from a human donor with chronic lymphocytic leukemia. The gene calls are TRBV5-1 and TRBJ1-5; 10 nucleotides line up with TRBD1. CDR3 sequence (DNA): TGCGCCAGCAGCTTGGCCGGGACAGGGGGCAATCAGCCCCAGCATTTT. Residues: CASSLAGTGGNQPQHF.